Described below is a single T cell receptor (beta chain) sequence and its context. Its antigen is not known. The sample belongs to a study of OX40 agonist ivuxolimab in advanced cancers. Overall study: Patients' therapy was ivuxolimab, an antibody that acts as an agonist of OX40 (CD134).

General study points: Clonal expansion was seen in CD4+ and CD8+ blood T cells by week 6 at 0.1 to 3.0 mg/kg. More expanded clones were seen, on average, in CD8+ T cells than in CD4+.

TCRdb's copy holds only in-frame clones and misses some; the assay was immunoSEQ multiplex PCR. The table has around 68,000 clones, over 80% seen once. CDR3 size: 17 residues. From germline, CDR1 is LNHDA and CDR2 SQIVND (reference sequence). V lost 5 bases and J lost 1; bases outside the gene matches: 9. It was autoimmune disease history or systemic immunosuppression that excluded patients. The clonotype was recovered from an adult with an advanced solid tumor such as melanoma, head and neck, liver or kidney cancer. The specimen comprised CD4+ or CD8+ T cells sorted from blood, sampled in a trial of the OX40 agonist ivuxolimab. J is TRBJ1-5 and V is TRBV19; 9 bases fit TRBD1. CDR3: CASSPGTGIISNQPQHF. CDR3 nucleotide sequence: TGTGCCAGTAGTCCAGGGACAGGGATTATCAGCAATCAGCCCCAGCATTTT.